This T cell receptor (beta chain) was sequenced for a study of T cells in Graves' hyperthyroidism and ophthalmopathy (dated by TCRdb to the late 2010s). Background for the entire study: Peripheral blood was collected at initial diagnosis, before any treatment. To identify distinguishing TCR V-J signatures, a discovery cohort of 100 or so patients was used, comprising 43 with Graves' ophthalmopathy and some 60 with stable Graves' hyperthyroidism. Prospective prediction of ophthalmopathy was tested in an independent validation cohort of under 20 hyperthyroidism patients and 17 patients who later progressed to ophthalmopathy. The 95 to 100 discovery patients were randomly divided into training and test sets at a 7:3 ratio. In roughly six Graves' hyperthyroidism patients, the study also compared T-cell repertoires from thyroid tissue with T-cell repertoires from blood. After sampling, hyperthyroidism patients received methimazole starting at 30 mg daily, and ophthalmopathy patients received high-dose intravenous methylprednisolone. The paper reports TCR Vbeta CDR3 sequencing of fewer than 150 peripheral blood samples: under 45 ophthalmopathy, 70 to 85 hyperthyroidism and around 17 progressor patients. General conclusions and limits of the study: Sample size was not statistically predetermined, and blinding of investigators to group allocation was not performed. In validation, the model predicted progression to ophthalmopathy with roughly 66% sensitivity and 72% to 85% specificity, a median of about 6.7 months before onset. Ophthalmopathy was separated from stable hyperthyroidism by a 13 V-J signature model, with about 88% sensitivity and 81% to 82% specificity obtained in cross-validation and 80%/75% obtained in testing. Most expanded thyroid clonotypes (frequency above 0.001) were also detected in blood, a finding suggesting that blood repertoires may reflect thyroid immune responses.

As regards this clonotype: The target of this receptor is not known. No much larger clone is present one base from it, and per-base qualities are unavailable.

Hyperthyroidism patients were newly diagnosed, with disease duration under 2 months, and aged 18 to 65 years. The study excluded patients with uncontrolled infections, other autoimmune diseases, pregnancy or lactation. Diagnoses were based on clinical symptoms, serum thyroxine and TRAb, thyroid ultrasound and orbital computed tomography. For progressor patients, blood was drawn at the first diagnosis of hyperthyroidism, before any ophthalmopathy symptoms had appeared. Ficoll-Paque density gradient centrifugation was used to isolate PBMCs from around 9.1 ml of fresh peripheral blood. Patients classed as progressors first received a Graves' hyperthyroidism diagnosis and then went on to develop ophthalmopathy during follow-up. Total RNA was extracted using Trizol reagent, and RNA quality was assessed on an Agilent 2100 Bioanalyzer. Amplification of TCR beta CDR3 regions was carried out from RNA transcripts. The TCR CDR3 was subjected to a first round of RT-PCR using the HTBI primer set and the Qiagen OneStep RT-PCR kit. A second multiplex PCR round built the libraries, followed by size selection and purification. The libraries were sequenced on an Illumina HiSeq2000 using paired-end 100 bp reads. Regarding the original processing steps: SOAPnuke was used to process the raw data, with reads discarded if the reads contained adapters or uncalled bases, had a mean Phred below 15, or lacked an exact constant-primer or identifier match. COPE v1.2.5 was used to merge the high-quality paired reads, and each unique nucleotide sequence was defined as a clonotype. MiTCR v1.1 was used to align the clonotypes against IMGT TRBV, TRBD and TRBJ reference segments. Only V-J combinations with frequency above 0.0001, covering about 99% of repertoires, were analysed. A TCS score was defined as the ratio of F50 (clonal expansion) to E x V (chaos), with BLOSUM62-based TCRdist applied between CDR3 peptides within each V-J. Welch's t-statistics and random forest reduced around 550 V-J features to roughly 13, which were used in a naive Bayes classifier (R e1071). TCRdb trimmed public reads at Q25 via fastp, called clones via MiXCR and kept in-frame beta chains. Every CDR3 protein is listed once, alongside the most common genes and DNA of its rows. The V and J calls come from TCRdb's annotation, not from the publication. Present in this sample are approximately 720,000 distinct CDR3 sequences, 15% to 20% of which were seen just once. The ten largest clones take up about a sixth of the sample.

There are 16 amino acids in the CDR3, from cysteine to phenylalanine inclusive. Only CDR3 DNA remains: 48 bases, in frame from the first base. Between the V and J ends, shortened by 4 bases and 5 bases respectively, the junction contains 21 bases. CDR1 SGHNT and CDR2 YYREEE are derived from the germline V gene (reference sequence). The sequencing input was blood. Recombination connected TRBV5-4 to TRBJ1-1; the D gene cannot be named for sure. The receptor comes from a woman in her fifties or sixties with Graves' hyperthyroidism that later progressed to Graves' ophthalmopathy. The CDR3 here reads CASSLLGIAIRTEAFF. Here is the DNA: TGTGCCAGCAGCCTTCTAGGGATAGCGATAAGGACTGAAGCTTTCTTT.